These 7 T cell receptor beta chains were all obtained from the same sample, sequenced in a study of CD8 T cells in ankylosing spondylitis. TCRdb reprocessed the 5' RACE reads via MiXCR and lists one record per CDR3 protein. The sample shows around 250,000 distinct CDR3 sequences, 15% to 20% of them seen only once. Sequenced material: blood, either unsorted or a sorted T cell fraction (not recorded which). Receptors originate from a male donor with ankylosing spondylitis or in good health (not recorded which).

This chain links TRBV6-1 with TRBJ2-3, with TRBD2 identical over 10 bases. CDR3 size: 15 residues. Trimming at V came to 1 base and at J to 4 bases, leaving 2 bases not matched to a gene. Germline V CDR1 and CDR2: MNHNS, SASEGT. This CDR3 is CASSEEAGGPDTQYF. The CDR3 coding sequence is TGTGCCAGCAGTGAAGAAGCGGGAGGGCCAGATACGCAGTATTTT.

This clonotype was found many times. This chain links TRBV10-1 with TRBJ2-7, with 8 bases fitting TRBD1. Unmatched junction bases numbered 9, after V lost 5 bases and J lost 3 bases. The CDR3 length is 15 residues. Germline CDR1 WNHNN, CDR2 SYGVQD (reference sequence). For the CDR3, the DNA is TGCGCCAGCAGTCCCGGACAGGGAGTTTACTACGAGCAGTACTTC. This gives the protein CASSPGQGVYYEQYF.

The V call is TRBV27, the J call TRBJ2-1; D is possibly TRBD2 (6 bases). The CDR3 covers 14 residues. Germline lookup yields CDR1 MNHEY and CDR2 SMNVEV (reference sequence). Trimming cost V 8 bases and J 9 bases, with 20 bases left between them. The chain's CDR3 is CASGPQGLVGEQFF. In DNA, the CDR3 is TGTGCCAGCGGACCCCAGGGACTCGTAGGTGAGCAGTTCTTC.

Only a few counts were recorded for this clonotype. The V gene is TRBV4-1, the J gene TRBJ1-2, with D possibly TRBD1 on 5 matching bases. Trimming took off 4 bases at V and 3 bases at J, with 15 bases between the two ends. CDR1 and CDR2 (germline): MGHRA, YSYEKL. This CDR3 has 15 amino acids. CDR3 DNA: TGCGCCAGCAGCCCAGACAGCGCCACCCACTATGGCTACACCTTC. Translating gives CASSPDSATHYGYTF.

This clonotype occurred many times. The chain recombines TRBV9 with TRBJ2-3; D may correspond to TRBD1 or TRBD2 (5 bases each). Trimming cost V 0 bases and J 7 bases, with 21 bases left between them. In germline, CDR1 is SGDLS, CDR2 YYNGEE. This CDR3 contains 17 residues. DNA of the CDR3: TGTGCCAGCAGCGTAGGAGATGGGACCCAGGAATACCATACGCAGTATTTT. Translated, it gives CASSVGDGTQEYHTQYF. The full variable domain, completed using reference TRBV9 and TRBJ2-3, is DSGVTQTPKHLITATGQRVTLRCSPRSGDLSVYWYQQSLDQGLQFLIQYYNGEERAKGNILERFSAQQFPDLHSELNLSSLELGDSALYFCASSVGDGTQEYHTQYFGPGTRLTVL.

This chain links TRBV29-1 with TRBJ2-7, with a possible D match to TRBD1 (5 bases). CDR1 and CDR2 (germline): SQVTM, ANQGSEA. Trimming removed 3 bases from V and 0 bases from J, with 15 bases in between. The CDR3 length is 15 residues. CDR3 bases: TGCAGCGTTGATTCCGGTCACAGGAGCTCCTACGAGCAGTACTTC. This codes for CSVDSGHRSSYEQYF.

Only a few counts were recorded for this clonotype. The rearrangement joins TRBV20-1 to TRBJ1-2; D call uncertain. Germline lookup yields CDR1 DFQATT and CDR2 SNEGSKA (reference sequence). This CDR3 spans 12 amino acids. V lost 0 bases and J lost 5, with 7 bases in between. The CDR3 here is CSARDVDYGYTF. In nucleotides, the CDR3 is TGCAGTGCTAGAGATGTTGATTATGGCTACACCTTC.